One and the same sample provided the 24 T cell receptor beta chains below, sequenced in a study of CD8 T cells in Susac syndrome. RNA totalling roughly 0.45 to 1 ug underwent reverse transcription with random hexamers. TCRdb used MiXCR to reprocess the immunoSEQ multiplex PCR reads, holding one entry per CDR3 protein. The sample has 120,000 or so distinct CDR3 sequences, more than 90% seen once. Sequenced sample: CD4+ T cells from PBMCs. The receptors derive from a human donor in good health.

CDR3 nucleotides: TGTGCCAGCAGCCAAGTTCTAAGCGGCCGAAGGGGGACCCAGTACTTC. Its translation: CASSQVLSGRRGTQYF. The chain couples TRBV3-1 to TRBJ2-5; D assignment may be TRBD1 or TRBD2 (5 bases each). The ends were cut back, 1 base at V and 7 bases at J, with 19 bases in the middle. CDR3 length equals 16 residues. Germline CDR1 reads LGHDT; CDR2 reads YNNKEL (reference sequence).

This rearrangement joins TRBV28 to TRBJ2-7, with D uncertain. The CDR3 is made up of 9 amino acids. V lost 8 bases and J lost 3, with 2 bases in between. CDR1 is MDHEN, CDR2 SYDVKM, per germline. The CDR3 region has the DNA TGTGCCAGCGGCTACGAGCAGTACTTC. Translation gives CASGYEQYF.

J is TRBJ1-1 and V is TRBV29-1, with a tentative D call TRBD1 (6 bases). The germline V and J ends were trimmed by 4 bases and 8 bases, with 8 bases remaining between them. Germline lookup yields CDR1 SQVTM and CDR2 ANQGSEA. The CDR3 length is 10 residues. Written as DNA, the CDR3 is TGCAGCGTTGGGACAGAAGAAGCTTTCTTT. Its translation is CSVGTEEAFF.

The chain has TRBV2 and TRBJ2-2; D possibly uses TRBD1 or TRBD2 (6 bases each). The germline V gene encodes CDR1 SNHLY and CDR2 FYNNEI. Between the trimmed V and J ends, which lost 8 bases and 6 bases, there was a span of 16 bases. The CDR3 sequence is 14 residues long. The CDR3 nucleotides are TGTGCCAGCGAATACTCGGGGGCGTCCGGGGAGCTGTTTTTT. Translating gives CASEYSGASGELFF.

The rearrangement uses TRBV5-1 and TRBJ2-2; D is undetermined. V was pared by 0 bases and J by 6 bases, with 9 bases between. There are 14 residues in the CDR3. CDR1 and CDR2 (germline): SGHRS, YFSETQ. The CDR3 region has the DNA TGCGCCAGCAGCTTGGAGATTGGAGCCGGGGAGCTGTTTTTT. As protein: CASSLEIGAGELFF. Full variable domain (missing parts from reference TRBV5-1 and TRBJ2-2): KAGVTQTPRYLIKTRGQQVTLSCSPISGHRSVSWYQQTPGQGLQFLFEYFSETQRNKGNFPGRFSGRQFSNSRSEMNVSTLELGDSALYLCASSLEIGAGELFFGEGSRLTVL.

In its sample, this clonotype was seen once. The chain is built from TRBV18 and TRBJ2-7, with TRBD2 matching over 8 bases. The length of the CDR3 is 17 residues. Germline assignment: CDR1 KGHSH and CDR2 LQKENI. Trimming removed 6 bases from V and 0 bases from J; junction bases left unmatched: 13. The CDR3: CASSGGPSGSVSYEQYF. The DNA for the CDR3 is TGTGCCAGCTCCGGAGGGCCAAGCGGGAGTGTCTCCTACGAGCAGTACTTC.

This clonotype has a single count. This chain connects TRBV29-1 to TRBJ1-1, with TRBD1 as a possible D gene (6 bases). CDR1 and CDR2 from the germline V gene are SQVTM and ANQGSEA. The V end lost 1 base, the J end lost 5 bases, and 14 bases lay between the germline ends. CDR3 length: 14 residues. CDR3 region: CSVEVIQGRTEAFF. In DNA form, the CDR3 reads TGCAGCGTTGAAGTAATACAGGGAAGGACTGAAGCTTTCTTT.

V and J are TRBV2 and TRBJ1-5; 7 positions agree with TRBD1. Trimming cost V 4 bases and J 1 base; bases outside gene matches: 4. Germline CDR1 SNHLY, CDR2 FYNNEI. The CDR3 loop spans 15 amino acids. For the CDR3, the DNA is TGTGCCAGCAGTGGACAGGGAAGGAGCAATCAGCCCCAGCATTTT. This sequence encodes CASSGQGRSNQPQHF.

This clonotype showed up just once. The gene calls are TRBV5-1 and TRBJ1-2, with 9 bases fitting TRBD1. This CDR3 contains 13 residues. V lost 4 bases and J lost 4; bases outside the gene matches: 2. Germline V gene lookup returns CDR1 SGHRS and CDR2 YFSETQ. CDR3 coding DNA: TGCGCCAGCAGCCGGGACAGGGCCTATGGCTACACCTTC. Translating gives CASSRDRAYGYTF. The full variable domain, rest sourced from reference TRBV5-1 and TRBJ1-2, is KAGVTQTPRYLIKTRGQQVTLSCSPISGHRSVSWYQQTPGQGLQFLFEYFSETQRNKGNFPGRFSGRQFSNSRSEMNVSTLELGDSALYLCASSRDRAYGYTFGSGTRLTVV.

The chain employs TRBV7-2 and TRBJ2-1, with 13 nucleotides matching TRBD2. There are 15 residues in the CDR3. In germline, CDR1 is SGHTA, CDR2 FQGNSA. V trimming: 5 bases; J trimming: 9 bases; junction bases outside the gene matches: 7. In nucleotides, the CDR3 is TGTGCCAGCAGCGCGGGACTAGCGGGAATACGTGAGCAGTTCTTC. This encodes CASSAGLAGIREQFF. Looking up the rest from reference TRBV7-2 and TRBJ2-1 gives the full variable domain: GAGVSQSPSNKVTEKGKDVELRCDPISGHTALYWYRQSLGQGLEFLIYFQGNSAPDKSGLPSDRFSAERTGGSVSTLTIQRTQQEDSAVYLCASSAGLAGIREQFFGPGTRLTVL.

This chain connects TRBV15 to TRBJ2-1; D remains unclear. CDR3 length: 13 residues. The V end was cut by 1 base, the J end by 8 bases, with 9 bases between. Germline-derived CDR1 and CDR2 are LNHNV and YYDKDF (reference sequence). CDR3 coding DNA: TGTGCCACCAGCAGAGCGCCCTCCTATGAGCAGTTCTTC. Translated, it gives CATSRAPSYEQFF. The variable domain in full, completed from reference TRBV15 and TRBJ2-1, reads DAMVIQNPRYQVTQFGKPVTLSCSQTLNHNVMYWYQQKSSQAPKLLFHYYDKDFNNEADTPDNFQSRRPNTSFCFLDIRSPGLGDTAMYLCATSRAPSYEQFFGPGTRLTVL.

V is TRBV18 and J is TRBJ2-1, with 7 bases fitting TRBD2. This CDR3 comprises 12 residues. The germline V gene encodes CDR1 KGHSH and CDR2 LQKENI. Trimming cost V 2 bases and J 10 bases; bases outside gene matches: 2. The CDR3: CASSPRGGEQFF. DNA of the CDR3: TGTGCCAGCTCACCAAGGGGAGGGGAGCAGTTCTTC.

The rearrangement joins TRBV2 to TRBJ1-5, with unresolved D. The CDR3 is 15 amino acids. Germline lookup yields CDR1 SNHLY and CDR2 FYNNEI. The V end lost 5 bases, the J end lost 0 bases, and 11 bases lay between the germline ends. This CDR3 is CASSSQLSSNQPQHF. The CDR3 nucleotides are TGTGCCAGCAGTTCACAGCTCTCTAGCAATCAGCCCCAGCATTTT.

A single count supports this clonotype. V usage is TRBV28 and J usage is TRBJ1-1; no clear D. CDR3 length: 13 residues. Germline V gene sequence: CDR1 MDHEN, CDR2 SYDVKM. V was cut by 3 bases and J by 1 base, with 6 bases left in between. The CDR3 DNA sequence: TGTGCCAGCAGTTTCAGGACGAACACTGAAGCTTTCTTT. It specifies CASSFRTNTEAFF.

CDR3 DNA sequence: TGTGCCAGCAGCTCTAGCGGGCGTGAGCAGTTCTTC. It translates to CASSSSGREQFF. V gene TRBV7-8 combines with J gene TRBJ2-1, with 8 bases fitting TRBD2. The V and J ends lost 4 bases and 9 bases, in that order; junction bases with no gene match: 2. CDR1 is SGHVS and CDR2 is FQNEAQ in the germline V gene. The CDR3 spans 12 residues.

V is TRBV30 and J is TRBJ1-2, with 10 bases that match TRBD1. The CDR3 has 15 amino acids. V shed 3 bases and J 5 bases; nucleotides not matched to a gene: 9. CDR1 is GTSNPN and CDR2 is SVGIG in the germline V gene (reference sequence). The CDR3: CAWRVSGTGAYGYTF. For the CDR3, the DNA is TGTGCCTGGAGGGTCTCCGGGACAGGGGCGTATGGCTACACCTTC.

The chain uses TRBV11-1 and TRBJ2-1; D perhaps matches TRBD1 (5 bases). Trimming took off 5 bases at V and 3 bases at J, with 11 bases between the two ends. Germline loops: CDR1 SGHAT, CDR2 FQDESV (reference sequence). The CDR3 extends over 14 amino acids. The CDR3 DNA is TGTGCCAGCAGCCTAGGGGCGGTCTACAATGAGCAGTTCTTC. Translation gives CASSLGAVYNEQFF.

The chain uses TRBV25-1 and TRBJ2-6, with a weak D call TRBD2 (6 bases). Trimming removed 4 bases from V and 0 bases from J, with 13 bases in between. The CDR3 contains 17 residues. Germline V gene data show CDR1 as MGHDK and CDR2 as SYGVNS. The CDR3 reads CASSARPGVSGANVLTF. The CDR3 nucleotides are TGTGCCAGCAGTGCCAGACCGGGGGTCTCTGGGGCCAACGTCCTGACTTTC.

This chain's CDR3 is CASQWGTEAFF. In DNA form, the CDR3 reads TGTGCCAGCCAATGGGGGACTGAAGCTTTCTTT. This chain connects TRBV13 to TRBJ1-1; tentatively, D is TRBD1 (5 bases). The CDR3 has 11 residues. Per the germline V gene, CDR1 is PRHDT and CDR2 is FYEKMQ (reference sequence). V lost 8 bases and J 5 bases, leaving 9 bases between the germline ends.

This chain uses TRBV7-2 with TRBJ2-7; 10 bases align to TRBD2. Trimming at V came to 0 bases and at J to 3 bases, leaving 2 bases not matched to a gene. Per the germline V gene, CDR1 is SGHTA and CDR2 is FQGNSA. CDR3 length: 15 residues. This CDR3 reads CASSLASGRSYEQYF. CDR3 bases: TGTGCCAGCAGCTTAGCTAGCGGGAGGAGCTACGAGCAGTACTTC.

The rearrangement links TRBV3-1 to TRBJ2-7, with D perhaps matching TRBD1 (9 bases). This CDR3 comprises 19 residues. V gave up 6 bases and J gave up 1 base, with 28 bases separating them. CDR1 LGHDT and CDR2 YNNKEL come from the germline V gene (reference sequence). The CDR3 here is CASSPGTGPTSVSSYEQYF. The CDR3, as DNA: TGTGCCAGCAGTCCCGGGACAGGGCCGACTAGCGTCTCATCCTACGAGCAGTACTTC.

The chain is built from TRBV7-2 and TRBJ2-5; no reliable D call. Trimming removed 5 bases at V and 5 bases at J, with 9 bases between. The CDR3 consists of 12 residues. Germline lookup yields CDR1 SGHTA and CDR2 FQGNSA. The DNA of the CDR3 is TGTGCCAGCAGCATACTTGAGGAGACCCAGTACTTC. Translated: CASSILEETQYF.

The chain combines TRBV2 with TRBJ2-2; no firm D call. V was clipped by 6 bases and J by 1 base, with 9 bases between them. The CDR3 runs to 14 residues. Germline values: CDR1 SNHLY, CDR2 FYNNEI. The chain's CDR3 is CASRGLVNTGELFF. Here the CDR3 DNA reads TGTGCCAGCAGGGGCTTGGTGAACACCGGGGAGCTGTTTTTT.

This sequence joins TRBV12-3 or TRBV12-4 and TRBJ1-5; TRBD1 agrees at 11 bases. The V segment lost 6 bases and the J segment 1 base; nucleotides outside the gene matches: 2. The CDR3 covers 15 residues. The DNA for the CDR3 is TGTGCCAGCAGATGGACAGGGGGCAGCAATCAGCCCCAGCATTTT. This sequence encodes CASRWTGGSNQPQHF.